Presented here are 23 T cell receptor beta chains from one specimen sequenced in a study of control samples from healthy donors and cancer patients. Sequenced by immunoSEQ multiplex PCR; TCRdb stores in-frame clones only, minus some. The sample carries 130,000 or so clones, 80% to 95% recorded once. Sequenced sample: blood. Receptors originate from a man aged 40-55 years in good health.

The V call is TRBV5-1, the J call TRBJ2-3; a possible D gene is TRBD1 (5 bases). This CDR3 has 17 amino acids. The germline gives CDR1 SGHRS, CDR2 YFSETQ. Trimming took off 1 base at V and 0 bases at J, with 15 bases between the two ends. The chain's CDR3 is CASSLIATVPSTDTQYF. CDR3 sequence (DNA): TGCGCCAGCAGCTTGATCGCGACAGTACCTAGCACAGATACGCAGTATTTT.

CDR3 amino acids: CASSLSGTGGSNYGYTF. The CDR3 DNA follows: TGTGCCAGCAGTTTGTCCGGGACAGGGGGCTCTAACTATGGCTACACCTTC. The chain carries TRBV28 and TRBJ1-2; 12 nucleotides align to TRBD1. The V segment lost 3 bases and the J segment 0 bases; nucleotides outside the gene matches: 5. The CDR3 contains 17 residues. Germline lookup yields CDR1 MDHEN and CDR2 SYDVKM.

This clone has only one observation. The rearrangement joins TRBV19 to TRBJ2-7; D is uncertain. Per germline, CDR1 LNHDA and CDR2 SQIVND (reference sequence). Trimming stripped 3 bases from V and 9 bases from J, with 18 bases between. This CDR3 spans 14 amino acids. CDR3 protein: CASSMLPTSSAQYF. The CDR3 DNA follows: TGTGCCAGTAGTATGCTCCCGACATCTAGTGCGCAGTACTTC.

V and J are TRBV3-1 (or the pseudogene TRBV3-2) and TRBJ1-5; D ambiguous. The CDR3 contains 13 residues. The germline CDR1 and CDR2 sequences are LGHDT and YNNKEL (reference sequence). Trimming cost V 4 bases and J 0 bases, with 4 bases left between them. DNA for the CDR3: TGTGCCAGCAGCCTGTATAGCAATCAGCCCCAGCATTTT. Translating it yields CASSLYSNQPQHF.

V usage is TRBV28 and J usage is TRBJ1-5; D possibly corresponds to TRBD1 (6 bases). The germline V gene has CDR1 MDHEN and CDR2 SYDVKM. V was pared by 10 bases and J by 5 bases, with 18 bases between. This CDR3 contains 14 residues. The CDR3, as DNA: TGTGCCACTAGCCAGGGGACGAGGGATCAGCCCCAGCATTTT. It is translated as CATSQGTRDQPQHF. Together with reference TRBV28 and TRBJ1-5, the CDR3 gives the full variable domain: DVKVTQSSRYLVKRTGEKVFLECVQDMDHENMFWYRQDPGLGLRLIYFSYDVKMKEKGDIPEGYSVSREKKERFSLILESASTNQTSMYLCATSQGTRDQPQHFGDGTRLSIL.

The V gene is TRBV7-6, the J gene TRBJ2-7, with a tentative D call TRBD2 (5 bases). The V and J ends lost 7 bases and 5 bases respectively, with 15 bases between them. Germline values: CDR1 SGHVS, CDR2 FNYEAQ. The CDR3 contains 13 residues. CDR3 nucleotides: TGTGCCAGCATCAGAGAAGGGAGCGACGAGCAGTACTTC. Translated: CASIREGSDEQYF.

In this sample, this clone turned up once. The DNA of the CDR3 is TGCGCCAGCAGCCTCGGACTAGCGGGGGGGCGGGAGACCCAGTACTTC. It specifies CASSLGLAGGRETQYF. V gene TRBV4-1 combines with J gene TRBJ2-5, with 15 bases matching TRBD2. The CDR3 sequence is 16 residues long. V lost 4 bases and J lost 5; bases outside the gene matches: 5. The germline CDR1 and CDR2 sequences are MGHRA and YSYEKL.

CDR3 region: CASSSGDRGPEKLFF. The CDR3, as DNA: TGCGCCAGCAGCTCCGGGGACAGGGGCCCGGAAAAACTGTTTTTT. The chain links TRBV5-1 to TRBJ1-4, with TRBD1 matching 10 bases. Trimming cost V 3 bases and J 8 bases; bases outside gene matches: 7. Germline V gene sequence: CDR1 SGHRS, CDR2 YFSETQ. The CDR3 has 15 residues.

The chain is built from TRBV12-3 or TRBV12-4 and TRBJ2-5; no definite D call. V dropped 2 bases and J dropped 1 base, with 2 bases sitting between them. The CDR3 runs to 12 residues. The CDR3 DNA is TGTGCCAGCAGTTTATTCCAAGAGACCCAGTACTTC. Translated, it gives CASSLFQETQYF.

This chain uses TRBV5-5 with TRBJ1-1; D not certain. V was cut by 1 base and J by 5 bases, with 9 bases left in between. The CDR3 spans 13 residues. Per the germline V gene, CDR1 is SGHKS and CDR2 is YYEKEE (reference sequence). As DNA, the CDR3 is TGTGCCAGCAGCTTGTTTTCTTTAACTGAAGCTTTCTTT. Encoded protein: CASSLFSLTEAFF.

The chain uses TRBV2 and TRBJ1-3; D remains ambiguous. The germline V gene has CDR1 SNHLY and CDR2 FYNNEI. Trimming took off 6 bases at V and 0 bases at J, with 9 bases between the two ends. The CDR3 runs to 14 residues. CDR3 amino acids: CASRTTSSGNTIYF. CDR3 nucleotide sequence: TGTGCCAGCAGGACAACCAGCTCTGGAAACACCATATATTTT.

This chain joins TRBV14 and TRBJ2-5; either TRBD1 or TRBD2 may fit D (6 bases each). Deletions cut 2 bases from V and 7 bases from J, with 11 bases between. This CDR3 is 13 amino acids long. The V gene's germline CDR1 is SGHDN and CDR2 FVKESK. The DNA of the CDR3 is TGTGCCAGCAGCCAACTACAGGGAGGGACCCAGTACTTC. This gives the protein CASSQLQGGTQYF.

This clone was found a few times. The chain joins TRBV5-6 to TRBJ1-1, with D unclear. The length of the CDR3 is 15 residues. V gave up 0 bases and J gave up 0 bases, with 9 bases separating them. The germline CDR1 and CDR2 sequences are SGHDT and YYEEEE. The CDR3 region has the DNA TGTGCCAGCAGCTTGGGCGGCGGCTTGAACACTGAAGCTTTCTTT. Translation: CASSLGGGLNTEAFF.

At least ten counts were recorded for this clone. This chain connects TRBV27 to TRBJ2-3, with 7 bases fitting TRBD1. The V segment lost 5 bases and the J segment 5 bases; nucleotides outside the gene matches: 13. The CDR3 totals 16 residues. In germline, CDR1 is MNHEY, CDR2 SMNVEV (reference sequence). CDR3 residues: CASSVKTGWDGDTQYF. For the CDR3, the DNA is TGTGCCAGCAGTGTTAAGACAGGGTGGGATGGAGATACGCAGTATTTT.

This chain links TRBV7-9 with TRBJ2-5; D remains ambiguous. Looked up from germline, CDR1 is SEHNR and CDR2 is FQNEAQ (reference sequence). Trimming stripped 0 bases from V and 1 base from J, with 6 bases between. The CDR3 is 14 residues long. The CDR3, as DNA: TGTGCCAGCAGCTTAGCGTCATCCCAAGAGACCCAGTACTTC. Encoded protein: CASSLASSQETQYF.

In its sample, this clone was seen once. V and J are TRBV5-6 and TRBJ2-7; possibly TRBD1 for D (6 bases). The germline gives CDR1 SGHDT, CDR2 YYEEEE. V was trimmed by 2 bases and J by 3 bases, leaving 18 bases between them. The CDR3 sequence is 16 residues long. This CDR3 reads CASSFFVFGTLYEQYF. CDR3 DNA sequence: TGTGCCAGCAGCTTTTTTGTCTTCGGGACACTCTACGAGCAGTACTTC.

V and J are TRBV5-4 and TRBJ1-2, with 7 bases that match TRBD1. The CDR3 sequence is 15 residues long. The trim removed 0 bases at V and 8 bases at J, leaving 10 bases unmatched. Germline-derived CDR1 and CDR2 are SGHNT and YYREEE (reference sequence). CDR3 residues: CASSLVGAAGGGYTF. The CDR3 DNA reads TGTGCCAGCAGCTTGGTGGGGGCCGCAGGGGGAGGCTACACCTTC.

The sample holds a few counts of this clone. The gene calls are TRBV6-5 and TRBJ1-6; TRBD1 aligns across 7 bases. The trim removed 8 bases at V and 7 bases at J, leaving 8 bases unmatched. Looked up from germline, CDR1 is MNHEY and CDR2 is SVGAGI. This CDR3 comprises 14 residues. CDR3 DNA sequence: TGTGCCAGCCAGGACAGGCTTGCCAATTCACCCCTCCACTTT. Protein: CASQDRLANSPLHF.

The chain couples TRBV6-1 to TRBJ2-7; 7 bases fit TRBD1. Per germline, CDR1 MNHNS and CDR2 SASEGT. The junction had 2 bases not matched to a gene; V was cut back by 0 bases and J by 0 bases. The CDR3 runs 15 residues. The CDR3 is CASSEAGGSSYEQYF. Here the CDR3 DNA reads TGTGCCAGCAGTGAAGCAGGGGGCAGCTCCTACGAGCAGTACTTC.

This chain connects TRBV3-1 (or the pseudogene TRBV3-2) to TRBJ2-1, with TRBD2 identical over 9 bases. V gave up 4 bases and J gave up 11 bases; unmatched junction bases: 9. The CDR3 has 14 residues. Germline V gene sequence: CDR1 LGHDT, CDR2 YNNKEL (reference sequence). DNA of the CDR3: TGTGCCAGCAGCCTATTAGCGGGGGAAGGTAAGCAGTTCTTC. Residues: CASSLLAGEGKQFF.

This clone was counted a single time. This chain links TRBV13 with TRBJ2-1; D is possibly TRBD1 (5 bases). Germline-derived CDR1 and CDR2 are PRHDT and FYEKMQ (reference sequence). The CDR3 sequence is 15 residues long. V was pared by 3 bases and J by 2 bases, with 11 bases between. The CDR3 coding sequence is TGTGCCAGCAGCTTTCGACAGCTAGCCTACAATGAGCAGTTCTTC. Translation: CASSFRQLAYNEQFF.

Written as DNA, the CDR3 is TGTGCCAGCTCGAGGGGGGGATCGGACGAGCAGTACTTC. Its protein product is CASSRGGSDEQYF. The V call is TRBV18, the J call TRBJ2-7; D perhaps matches TRBD2 (7 bases). CDR1 and CDR2 (germline): KGHSH, LQKENI. The CDR3 extends over 13 amino acids. Trimming pared 6 bases from V and 5 bases from J, leaving 14 bases between.

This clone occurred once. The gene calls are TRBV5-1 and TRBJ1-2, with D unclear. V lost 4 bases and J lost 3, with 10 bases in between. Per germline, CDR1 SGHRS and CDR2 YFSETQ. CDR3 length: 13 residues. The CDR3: CASSMDGHYGYTF. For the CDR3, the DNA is TGCGCCAGCAGCATGGACGGACACTATGGCTACACCTTC.